This T cell receptor (beta chain) was identified during a study of T cells in Graves' hyperthyroidism and ophthalmopathy. Template material for amplifying TCR beta CDR3 regions consisted of RNA transcripts. In the first-round RT-PCR of the TCR CDR3, the HTBI primer set was used. From the multiplex PCR reads, TCRdb called clonotypes with MiXCR, one entry per CDR3 protein. The profile covers 200,000 to 250,000 distinct CDR3 sequences, with roughly 17% appearing a single time and 50% taken by the ten largest. This CDR3 has 16 residues. Germline CDR1 LGHDT, CDR2 YNNKEL (reference sequence). Trimming pared 1 base from V and 8 bases from J, leaving 18 bases between. Comment on this clonotype: Its antigen is unidentified.

Study-wide results and caveats: Ophthalmopathy stood apart from stable hyperthyroidism in a 13 V-J model. Most expanded thyroid clonotypes above 0.001 recurred in blood.

Sample: blood. This clonotype was obtained from a man aged 45 to 65 with Graves' hyperthyroidism. The chain couples TRBV3-1 to TRBJ2-1; D ambiguous. The CDR3 DNA is TGTGCCAGCAGCCAAGGCCGTCCATCTACAAATCATGAGCAGTTCTTC. As protein: CASSQGRPSTNHEQFF.